Listed below are T cell receptor beta chains from one sample, sequenced in a study of memory CD4+ T cells and cytomegalovirus serostatus. Some clones are missing from TCRdb's copy, which holds only in-frame ones; the method was immunoSEQ multiplex PCR. This sample carries some 80,000 clones, approximately 80% of them seen once, and the ten largest clones take around 0.75%. The material sequenced was memory CD4+ T cells from blood. These receptors were obtained from an adult in good health and CMV-seronegative. Both conserved end residues are part of each CDR3. A D gene is named only where the DNA matches it firmly. For some rows the clone size is stated as once, few or many, or as a class when expanded; others skip it.

j_call d_call cdr3_length v_call clone_size cdr3_nt cdr3_aa
TRBJ1-4 - 14 TRBV25-1 - TGTGCCAGCAGTGCCGACATGGCTTATGAAAAACTGTTTTTT CASSADMAYEKLFF
TRBJ1-2 TRBD1 14 TRBV6-1 - TGTGCCAGCACGGAGACAGGGGGCGAGCATGGCTACACCTTC CASTETGGEHGYTF
TRBJ1-3 TRBD1 14 TRBV9 - TGTGCCAGCAGCTTTTCCGGGACAGGGTACCCCATATATTTT CASSFSGTGYPIYF
TRBJ2-7 - 15 TRBV10-3 - TGTGCCATCAGCGCCGGGACGTCCCACTTCTACGAGCAGTACTTC CAISAGTSHFYEQYF
TRBJ1-4 - 15 TRBV18 - TGTGCCAGCTCACCAGCACAGGCCCTTAATGAAAAACTGTTTTTT CASSPAQALNEKLFF
TRBJ2-1 - 14 TRBV2 many TGTGCCAGCAATCGGGTTAGCTCCTACAATGAGCAGTTCTTC CASNRVSSYNEQFF
TRBJ2-2 - 14 TRBV6-6 - TGTGCCAGCCGGGAGAGGGGTGACACCGGGGAGCTGTTTTTT CASRERGDTGELFF
TRBJ1-5 TRBD1 17 TRBV28 - TGTGCCAGCAGTGCGCCGGGACAGACTATTCGCAATCAGCCCCAGCATTTT CASSAPGQTIRNQPQHF
TRBJ1-1 - 12 TRBV7-3 few TGTGCCAGCAGCTACCCAAACACTGAAGCTTTCTTT CASSYPNTEAFF
TRBJ2-2 - 13 TRBV9 - TGTGCCAGCAAAAGGGGCAACACCGGGGAGCTGTTTTTT CASKRGNTGELFF
TRBJ2-2 - 15 TRBV5-8 once TGTGCCAGCAGCTTCAGGACACACCGAGGCGGGGAGCTGTTTTTT CASSFRTHRGGELFF
TRBJ2-7 - 16 TRBV7-2 few TGTGCCAGCAGCTGGGTTGGATCAGTTCCCGGGCACGAGCAGTACTTC CASSWVGSVPGHEQYF
TRBJ2-7 - 13 TRBV2 - TGTGCCAGCAGGGCCAGGACTGGGGGCGAGCAGTACTTC CASRARTGGEQYF
TRBJ1-1 TRBD1 16 TRBV18 once TGTGCCAGCTCACAAAGGGACAGGGGACCGAACACTGAAGCTTTCTTT CASSQRDRGPNTEAFF
TRBJ2-2 TRBD2 18 TRBV9 - TGTGCCAGCACCGGAGGTGGGGGCAGCGGGGGGGCCATTCGGGAGCTGTTTTTT CASTGGGGSGGAIRELFF
TRBJ2-7 - 11 TRBV27 - TGTGCCAGCAGTTTGCGGGGCGAGCAGTACTTC CASSLRGEQYF
TRBJ2-7 - 12 TRBV6-6 - TGTGCCAGCAGTTACCCCCCGCCCGAGCAGTACTTC CASSYPPPEQYF
TRBJ2-7 - 13 TRBV28 - TGTGCCAGCAGTTCGGGCGGGATCTACGAGCAGTACTTC CASSSGGIYEQYF
TRBJ1-1 - 13 TRBV11-3 - TGTGCCAGCAGCTTAGGAGATTCCCTTGAAGCTTTCTTT CASSLGDSLEAFF
TRBJ1-2 - 11 TRBV18 - TGTGCCAGCGGGGAGGGCGATGGCTACACCTTC CASGEGDGYTF
TRBJ2-1 TRBD2 15 TRBV7-3 - TGTGCCAGCAGCTTTAGAGCGGGGACTCACAATGAGCAGTTCTTC CASSFRAGTHNEQFF
TRBJ2-7 - 11 TRBV19 - TGTGCCAGCGGGACAACCTACGAGCAGTACTTC CASGTTYEQYF
TRBJ1-6 - 12 TRBV19 - TGTGCCAGTAGTGAATCCTCAGGGACCCTCCACTTT CASSESSGTLHF
TRBJ1-2 TRBD1 15 TRBV6-1 - TGTGCCAGCAGTTCAGACCTCGGACAGGGAGGTGGCTACACCTTC CASSSDLGQGGGYTF
TRBJ2-7 - 14 TRBV5-1 few TGCGCCAGCAGCTTGAGTCAGCTTGCCTACGAGCAGTACTTC CASSLSQLAYEQYF
TRBJ1-1 TRBD1 17 TRBV9 - TGTGCCAGCAGCCGCGGGACAGGGGCCCTCATGAACACTGAAGCTTTCTTT CASSRGTGALMNTEAFF
TRBJ1-5 TRBD1 16 TRBV6-6 - TGTGCCAGCAGTTCTTTAACAGGGGGCGCGAATCAGCCCCAGCATTTT CASSSLTGGANQPQHF
TRBJ1-4 - 17 TRBV10-3 once TGTGCCATCAGTGCAAACAGGGAGGGGGTTTACAATGAAAAACTGTTTTTT CAISANREGVYNEKLFF
TRBJ2-3 TRBD1 17 TRBV5-1 - TGCGCCAGCTCCTCACCCCGAGGGGGCGCGGGCACAGATACGCAGTATTTT CASSSPRGGAGTDTQYF
TRBJ1-2 - 11 TRBV2 - TGTGCCAGCGGAAACGGTGCTGGCTACACCTTC CASGNGAGYTF
TRBJ1-5 - 15 TRBV18 - TGTGCCAGCTCACTGACAGTGAATAGCAATCAGCCCCAGCATTTT CASSLTVNSNQPQHF
TRBJ1-4 - 14 TRBV27 once TGTGCCAGCCGCCGGGGGGGGTTTGAAGAAAAACTGTTTTTT CASRRGGFEEKLFF
TRBJ1-5 TRBD1 15 TRBV19 - TGTGCCAGTTCGGACAGGAAATTTAGCAATCAGCCCCAGCATTTT CASSDRKFSNQPQHF
TRBJ1-2 - 13 TRBV28 - TGTGCCAGCAGTTTGGACCCGATCTATGGCTACACCTTC CASSLDPIYGYTF
TRBJ2-1 - 16 TRBV9 - TGTGCCAGCAGCGTCTTCGGGCAGATCTCCTACAATGAGCAGTTCTTC CASSVFGQISYNEQFF
TRBJ1-1 - 15 TRBV7-2 - TGTGCCAGCAGCCGCTGGGCGAGCAAGGGCACTGAAGCTTTCTTT CASSRWASKGTEAFF
TRBJ1-5 - 14 TRBV10-3 - TGTGCCATCAGTGAGTCGAGGATGGGGCAGCCCCAGCATTTT CAISESRMGQPQHF
TRBJ2-4 - 14 TRBV7-2 - TGTGCCAGCAGCTGGGGGCTTCAGGAGGACATTCAGTACTTC CASSWGLQEDIQYF
TRBJ1-2 - 12 TRBV7-2 - TGTGCCAGCAGCCTCCCCGGATATGGCTACACCTTC CASSLPGYGYTF
TRBJ1-6 - 15 TRBV5-5 - TGTGCCAGCAGCCCAACCGGGGGGAGTGGATCACCCCTCCACTTT CASSPTGGSGSPLHF
TRBJ2-5 - 14 TRBV7-3 - TGTGCCAGCAGCTCACCGGGAGCCCGAGAGACCCAGTACTTC CASSSPGARETQYF
TRBJ1-2 TRBD1 14 TRBV6-5 once TGTGCCAGCAGTTACTCTAGAGGACAGGGGTCGATCACCTTC CASSYSRGQGSITF
TRBJ2-3 - 16 TRBV6-6 few TGTGCCAGCAGCCACTCGGGCTACCGGAGCACAGATACGCAGTATTTT CASSHSGYRSTDTQYF
TRBJ2-3 - 16 TRBV5-1 - TGCGCCAGCAGCGCCCTAGCGCCGGAATACACAGATACGCAGTATTTT CASSALAPEYTDTQYF
TRBJ1-3 TRBD1 16 TRBV7-7 - TGTGCTAGCAGCTTAGGGGGGACAGGACCTGGAAACACCATATATTTT CASSLGGTGPGNTIYF
TRBJ2-3 - 16 TRBV27 few TGTGCCAGCAGTTCTTACAGGGGGGGACAAGTAGATACGCAGTATTTT CASSSYRGGQVDTQYF
TRBJ1-1 TRBD1 13 TRBV30 - TGTGCCTGGGGGACCGGACAGGGCGCTGAAGCTTTCTTT CAWGTGQGAEAFF
TRBJ2-7 - 16 TRBV7-9 - TGTGCCAGCAGTTTTGGCCAGGGGAGGGGTTCCTACGAGCAGTACTTC CASSFGQGRGSYEQYF
TRBJ1-3 - 15 TRBV30 - TGTGCCTGGAGCAGGCTGGGGGCTTCTGGAAACACCATATATTTT CAWSRLGASGNTIYF
TRBJ2-1 TRBD1 14 TRBV10-1 - TGCGCCAGCAGTGAGGTGACAGGGGGCAATGAGCAGTTCTTC CASSEVTGGNEQFF
TRBJ2-7 - 13 TRBV30 once TGTGCCACCGAAGGAGGCGGGCGCTACGAGCAGTACTTC CATEGGGRYEQYF
TRBJ2-1 - 12 TRBV9 - TGTGCCAGCAGCGCCCCCCGGGGACAGCAGTTCTTC CASSAPRGQQFF
TRBJ1-6 - 16 TRBV6-6 - TGTGCCAGCAGTGGGGGTACAGGGATAGGAGTTTCACCCCTCCACTTT CASSGGTGIGVSPLHF